This entry lists 21 T cell receptor beta chains sequenced from one sample in a study of blood T cell repertoires in COVID-19. Sequencing was performed with immunoSEQ multiplex PCR; in TCRdb, only in-frame clones are kept and a portion is missing. Of under 250,000 clones in the sample, nearly 90% are singletons; the top ten hold around 3%. The sequencing input was peripheral blood. These receptors were collected from a man aged 18 to 30 with active or convalescent COVID-19.

V and J are TRBV7-2 and TRBJ1-1; 8 bases fit TRBD1. J lost 5 bases, V lost 5 bases, and 13 bases had no gene match. Germline V gene data show CDR1 as SGHTA and CDR2 as FQGNSA. This CDR3 contains 16 residues. In nucleotides, the CDR3 is TGTGCCAGCAGCCCCCGTCCGGGACAGGAAGTGACTGAAGCTTTCTTT. It is translated as CASSPRPGQEVTEAFF.

This chain links TRBV9 with TRBJ2-7, with D maybe TRBD2 (6 bases). The CDR3 sequence is 13 residues long. Germline V gives CDR1 SGDLS, CDR2 YYNGEE. Between the trimmed V and J ends, which lost 3 bases and 6 bases, there was a span of 13 bases. The CDR3 nucleotides read TGTGCCAGCAGCGCCGGGAGACCGGGCGAGCAGTACTTC. Amino acids: CASSAGRPGEQYF.

This chain uses TRBV5-4 with TRBJ2-3, with 8 bases fitting TRBD1. V lost 4 bases, J lost 2 bases, and 6 bases stayed unmatched. Germline CDR1 SGHNT, CDR2 YYREEE (reference sequence). The CDR3 spans 15 residues. Written as DNA, the CDR3 is TGTGCCAGCAGCCCGCGACAGGGGATCACAGATACGCAGTATTTT. Protein: CASSPRQGITDTQYF.

This chain joins TRBV29-1 and TRBJ2-4, with D perhaps TRBD2 (6 bases). The CDR3 extends over 13 amino acids. With 7 bases removed from V and 0 bases from J, the gap between germline ends came to 10 bases. Germline-derived CDR1 and CDR2 are SQVTM and ANQGSEA. The CDR3 DNA reads as TGCAGCGCAGGAGGGTTAGCCAAAAACATTCAGTACTTC. It codes for CSAGGLAKNIQYF. The entire variable domain, with the rest obtained from reference TRBV29-1 and TRBJ2-4, is as follows: SAVISQKPSRDICQRGTSLTIQCQVDSQVTMMFWYRQQPGQSLTLIATANQGSEATYESGFVIDKFPISRPNLTFSTLTVSNMSPEDSSIYLCSAGGLAKNIQYFGAGTRLSVL.

This clone was seen at least ten times. The J gene is TRBJ2-7, the V gene TRBV4-3; 8 bases fit TRBD1. Trimming removed 3 bases from V and 4 bases from J; junction bases left unmatched: 8. The CDR3 spans 15 residues. Germline CDR1 reads LGHNA; CDR2 reads YSLEER. CDR3 sequence reads: CASSHQRTGSYEQYF. In DNA, the CDR3 is TGCGCCAGCAGCCATCAGAGGACAGGGTCGTACGAGCAGTACTTC.

This chain links TRBV5-1 with TRBJ1-6; TRBD1 is a possible D gene (5 bases). Germline V CDR1 and CDR2: SGHRS, YFSETQ. V lost 10 bases and J 0 bases, leaving 23 bases between the germline ends. The length of the CDR3 is 18 residues. For the CDR3, the DNA is TGCGCCCTAACCGGCAGGGCCCATTTTTGCTCCTATAATTCACCCCTCCACTTT. Its protein is CALTGRAHFCSYNSPLHF. Looking up the rest from reference TRBV5-1 and TRBJ1-6 gives the full variable domain: KAGVTQTPRYLIKTRGQQVTLSCSPISGHRSVSWYQQTPGQGLQFLFEYFSETQRNKGNFPGRFSGRQFSNSRSEMNVSTLELGDSALYLCALTGRAHFCSYNSPLHFGNGTRLTVT.

The rearrangement joins TRBV7-9 to TRBJ1-2; D remains ambiguous. Trimming removed 1 base at V and 10 bases at J, with 7 bases between. The CDR3 spans 11 residues. CDR1 is SEHNR, CDR2 FQNEAQ, per germline (reference sequence). CDR3 region: CASSLGTSYTF. The CDR3 nucleotides are TGTGCCAGCAGCTTAGGCACATCCTACACCTTC.

The chain combines TRBV30 with TRBJ2-3; 11 nucleotides align to TRBD2. CDR1 and CDR2 (germline): GTSNPN, SVGIG (reference sequence). Trimming cost V 2 bases and J 1 base; bases outside gene matches: 2. This CDR3 has 15 residues. CDR3 DNA sequence: TGTGCCTGGAGTATAGCGGGGGGGGGCACAGATACGCAGTATTTT. It specifies CAWSIAGGGTDTQYF.

This clone appeared once. J is TRBJ2-6 and V is TRBV2, with D unresolved. Germline CDR1 SNHLY, CDR2 FYNNEI. This CDR3 has 13 amino acids. The germline V and J ends were trimmed by 8 bases and 2 bases, with 7 bases remaining between them. The CDR3 region has the DNA TGTGCCAGCTTACAACCTGGGGCCAACGTCCTGACTTTC. Amino acids: CASLQPGANVLTF.

The chain links TRBV5-3 to TRBJ1-2, with TRBD1 matching 9 bases. TRBV5-3 is an ORF; its function is uncertain. CDR3 size: 15 residues. The trim removed 4 bases at V and 5 bases at J, leaving 9 bases unmatched. The CDR3 DNA reads TGTGCCAGAAGCCTCCAGGACAGGGGTCCGTATGGCTACACCTTC. It encodes CARSLQDRGPYGYTF.

This clone was picked up one time. The chain combines TRBV10-2 with TRBJ1-2; D gene ambiguous. Trimming shortened V by 0 bases and J by 0 bases, and 11 bases separated the two germline ends. The CDR3 is made up of 16 amino acids. The germline CDR1 and CDR2 sequences are WSHSY and SAAADI. The chain's CDR3 is CASSESGGQSNYGYTF. Written as DNA, the CDR3 is TGCGCCAGCAGTGAGTCAGGAGGTCAATCTAACTATGGCTACACCTTC.

The rearrangement links TRBV6-5 to TRBJ2-3; D uncertain. This CDR3 has 14 amino acids. Deletions cut 0 bases from V and 3 bases from J, with 7 bases between. Germline CDR1 reads MNHEY; CDR2 reads SVGAGI. CDR3 coding DNA: TGTGCCAGCAGTTACTCAGGAGCGACAGATACGCAGTATTTT. Translated: CASSYSGATDTQYF.

The J gene is TRBJ2-7, the V gene TRBV11-2; D perhaps matches TRBD1 (6 bases). The CDR3 totals 13 residues. Germline loops: CDR1 SGHAT, CDR2 FQNNGV. V shed 3 bases and J shed 4 bases, with 10 bases lying between them. The CDR3 is CASSLYRAYEQYF. The CDR3 DNA is TGTGCCAGCAGCTTGTACAGGGCTTACGAGCAGTACTTC.

The CDR3 here is CASSSTAQGADTQYF. CDR3 bases: TGTGCCAGCAGCTCTACAGCACAGGGCGCAGATACGCAGTATTTT. V gene TRBV28 combines with J gene TRBJ2-3; a possible D gene is TRBD1 (6 bases). The CDR3 spans 15 residues. Germline V lookup: CDR1 MDHEN, CDR2 SYDVKM. V lost 6 bases, J lost 4 bases, and 17 bases lay in between. Drawing the rest from reference TRBV28 and TRBJ2-3, the complete variable domain is DVKVTQSSRYLVKRTGEKVFLECVQDMDHENMFWYRQDPGLGLRLIYFSYDVKMKEKGDIPEGYSVSREKKERFSLILESASTNQTSMYLCASSSTAQGADTQYFGPGTRLTVL.

Of note for this clone: One end of the junction is discordant with germline, which a read error may explain. The chain employs TRBV5-5 and TRBJ1-2; possible D gene TRBD1, 5 bases. Germline-derived CDR1 and CDR2 are SGHKS and YYEKEE (reference sequence). CDR3 length equals 14 residues. Here the CDR3 DNA reads TGTGCCAGCAGCCCACGGACAACCAACTATAGCTACACCTTC. Translation gives CASSPRTTNYSYTF.

The V gene is TRBV6-2 or TRBV6-3, the J gene TRBJ1-1, with TRBD1 as a possible D gene (5 bases). The ends were cut back, 2 bases at V and 3 bases at J, with 16 bases in the middle. The CDR3 covers 16 residues. Germline lookup yields CDR1 MNHEY and CDR2 SVGEGT. The CDR3 DNA reads TGTGCCAGCAGTTACCTCCGGACATTAGGGGACACTGAAGCTTTCTTT. Translated, it gives CASSYLRTLGDTEAFF.

The chain is built from TRBV10-2 and TRBJ1-2; 10 bases align to TRBD1. This CDR3 is 12 amino acids long. J lost 7 bases, V lost 6 bases, and 2 bases had no gene match. The V gene's germline CDR1 is WSHSY and CDR2 SAAADI. CDR3 in DNA: TGCGCCAGCAGGGGACAGGGGTTTGGCTACACCTTC. Translation gives CASRGQGFGYTF.

The rearrangement joins TRBV27 to TRBJ2-1, with D perhaps TRBD2 (6 bases). Trimming removed 0 bases from V and 4 bases from J, with 13 bases in between. Germline values: CDR1 MNHEY, CDR2 SMNVEV (reference sequence). The length of the CDR3 is 16 residues. The CDR3 DNA sequence: TGTGCCAGCAGTTTATCGTTAGCGGAGGGTTACAATGAGCAGTTCTTC. As protein: CASSLSLAEGYNEQFF.

This chain links TRBV28 with TRBJ2-2, with 8 bases lining up with TRBD2. The CDR3 consists of 15 residues. V trimming: 10 bases; J trimming: 0 bases; junction bases outside the gene matches: 7. Germline V gene sequence: CDR1 MDHEN, CDR2 SYDVKM. The chain's CDR3 is CATTRGGSNTGELFF. The CDR3 DNA reads as TGTGCCACCACCCGGGGGGGATCGAACACCGGGGAGCTGTTTTTT.

On this clone itself: Other nucleotide sequences in the sample specify the same CDR3. The CDR3: CASSLWGGETQYF. In DNA form, the CDR3 reads TGCGCCAGCAGCCTGTGGGGGGGAGAGACCCAGTACTTC. The V gene is TRBV5-1, the J gene TRBJ2-5, with 7 bases fitting TRBD2. From germline, CDR1 is SGHRS and CDR2 YFSETQ. V was clipped by 4 bases and J by 4 bases; unmatched bases: 4. The CDR3 is 13 residues long.

This chain connects TRBV9 to TRBJ1-4; possibly TRBD1 for D (6 bases). The ends were cut back, 4 bases at V and 7 bases at J, with 14 bases in the middle. Germline CDR1 SGDLS, CDR2 YYNGEE. This CDR3 contains 14 residues. Here the CDR3 DNA reads TGTGCCAGCAGCCAGGGGATAGGAGCTGAAAAACTGTTTTTT. Translating gives CASSQGIGAEKLFF.